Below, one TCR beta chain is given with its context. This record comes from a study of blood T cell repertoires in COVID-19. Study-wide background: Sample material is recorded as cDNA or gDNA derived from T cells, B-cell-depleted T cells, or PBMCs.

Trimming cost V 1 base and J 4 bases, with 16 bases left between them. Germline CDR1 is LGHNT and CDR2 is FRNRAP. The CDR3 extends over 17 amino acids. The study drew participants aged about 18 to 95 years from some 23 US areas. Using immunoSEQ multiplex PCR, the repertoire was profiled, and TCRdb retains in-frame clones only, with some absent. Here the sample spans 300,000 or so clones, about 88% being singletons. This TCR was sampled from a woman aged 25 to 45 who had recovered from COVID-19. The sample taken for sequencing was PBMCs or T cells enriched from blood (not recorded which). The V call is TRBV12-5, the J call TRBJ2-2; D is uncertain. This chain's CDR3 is CASGLDQMRPFTGELFF. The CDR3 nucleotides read TGTGCTAGTGGTTTGGACCAGATGAGGCCCTTCACCGGGGAGCTGTTTTTT.